Listed here are 28 T cell receptor beta chains from one sample, sequenced in a study of blood T cell repertoires in COVID-19. Here immunoSEQ multiplex PCR was the method, and the copy in TCRdb shows in-frame clones only, minus some. The table includes around 100,000 clones, over 75% detected once. The sequencing sample was made of peripheral blood. These receptors were obtained from a man aged 45-60 years with acute or convalescent COVID-19.

This clone has a single count. The V gene is TRBV5-1, the J gene TRBJ1-6, with a weak D call TRBD1 (6 bases). The CDR3 length is 14 residues. Germline V CDR1 and CDR2: SGHRS, YFSETQ. V was cut by 3 bases and J by 7 bases, with 11 bases left in between. The CDR3 sequence: CASSSWTENSPLHF. CDR3 bases: TGCGCCAGCAGCTCTTGGACAGAAAATTCACCCCTCCACTTT.

The V gene is TRBV5-1, the J gene TRBJ2-3; weak D call: TRBD2 (6 bases). Deletions cut 3 bases from V and 4 bases from J, with 39 bases between. Germline lookup yields CDR1 SGHRS and CDR2 YFSETQ. This CDR3 spans 23 amino acids. CDR3 sequence (DNA): TGCGCCAGCAGCTCAGCAAATCCATATAGCGGACGACGGTCCCAAAACATCGCAGATACGCAGTATTTT. It specifies CASSSANPYSGRRSQNIADTQYF.

The chain couples TRBV9 to TRBJ2-1; D gene ambiguous. Between the trimmed V and J ends, which lost 2 bases and 2 bases, there was a span of 5 bases. The CDR3 is made up of 13 amino acids. The germline V gene has CDR1 SGDLS and CDR2 YYNGEE. CDR3 loop: CASSVSTYNEQFF. Here the CDR3 DNA reads TGTGCCAGCAGCGTGAGCACCTACAATGAGCAGTTCTTC. Drawing the rest from reference TRBV9 and TRBJ2-1, the complete variable domain is DSGVTQTPKHLITATGQRVTLRCSPRSGDLSVYWYQQSLDQGLQFLIQYYNGEERAKGNILERFSAQQFPDLHSELNLSSLELGDSALYFCASSVSTYNEQFFGPGTRLTVL.

The rearrangement uses TRBV5-6 and TRBJ1-1, with D possibly matching TRBD1 (6 bases). With 2 bases removed from V and 2 bases from J, the gap between germline ends came to 10 bases. The CDR3 consists of 14 residues. The V gene's germline CDR1 is SGHDT and CDR2 YYEEEE. CDR3 nucleotides: TGTGCCAGCAGCTTAAGGACAGTAAACACTGAAGCTTTCTTT. Its protein is CASSLRTVNTEAFF.

The gene calls are TRBV13 and TRBJ2-7; the match to TRBD2 covers 13 bases. The germline V gene has CDR1 PRHDT and CDR2 FYEKMQ (reference sequence). V dropped 5 bases and J dropped 8; count of bases not matched to a gene: 12. The CDR3 is 16 residues long. The CDR3 sequence is CASSLRLGTSGMKQYF. The CDR3 DNA follows: TGTGCCAGCAGCCTAAGGCTCGGGACTAGCGGGATGAAGCAGTACTTC.

The CDR3, as DNA: TGTGCCAGCAGCTTAGGGCAGGGGGGCACAGATACGCAGTATTTT. As protein: CASSLGQGGTDTQYF. The chain recombines TRBV11-2 with TRBJ2-3, with TRBD1 identical over 7 bases. In germline, CDR1 is SGHAT, CDR2 FQNNGV. The CDR3 length is 15 residues. The J segment lost 1 base and the V segment lost 1 base, leaving 2 bases of the junction unmatched.

The J gene is TRBJ2-1, the V gene TRBV11-2, with D possibly TRBD2 on 5 matching bases. Looked up from germline, CDR1 is SGHAT and CDR2 is FQNNGV. The CDR3 is 12 amino acids. V was trimmed by 2 bases and J by 8 bases, leaving 7 bases between them. CDR3 sequence (DNA): TGTGCCAGCAGCTTAACCGGGGATGAGCAGTTCTTC. Residues: CASSLTGDEQFF.

The chain has TRBV19 and TRBJ2-2; the match to TRBD1 covers 12 bases. The CDR3 runs 16 residues. CDR1 is LNHDA and CDR2 is SQIVND in the germline V gene (reference sequence). Trimming cost V 3 bases and J 7 bases; bases outside gene matches: 6. The CDR3 loop reads CASSMGTGGFGGELFF. The CDR3 DNA reads TGTGCCAGTAGTATGGGGACAGGGGGCTTCGGCGGGGAGCTGTTTTTT.

The gene calls are TRBV19 and TRBJ1-2; TRBD1 might be the D (5 bases). This CDR3 region has 15 residues. Trimming pared 4 bases from V and 8 bases from J, leaving 20 bases between. In germline, CDR1 is LNHDA, CDR2 SQIVND (reference sequence). The CDR3 DNA sequence: TGTGCCAGTAGTACCCCCAACGGAGGGGCGGGGGGCTACACCTTC. Protein product: CASSTPNGGAGGYTF.

The chain combines TRBV5-1 with TRBJ1-1; the match to TRBD1 covers 7 bases. The trim removed 5 bases at V and 0 bases at J, leaving 10 bases unmatched. Looked up from germline, CDR1 is SGHRS and CDR2 is YFSETQ. This CDR3 comprises 16 residues. DNA for the CDR3: TGCGCCAGCAGTTTTATCGAGGGGGCAGTGAACACTGAAGCTTTCTTT. Its translation is CASSFIEGAVNTEAFF.

V gene TRBV7-2 combines with J gene TRBJ2-2; D gene unclear. Germline CDR1 is SGHTA and CDR2 is FQGNSA. V lost 2 bases, J lost 1 base, and 5 bases lay in between. The CDR3 covers 14 residues. CDR3 nucleotide sequence: TGTGCCAGCAGCTTAAACTGGAACACCGGGGAGCTGTTTTTT. Residues: CASSLNWNTGELFF. The variable domain in full, with the rest retrieved from reference TRBV7-2 and TRBJ2-2, is GAGVSQSPSNKVTEKGKDVELRCDPISGHTALYWYRQSLGQGLEFLIYFQGNSAPDKSGLPSDRFSAERTGGSVSTLTIQRTQQEDSAVYLCASSLNWNTGELFFGEGSRLTVL.

The chain joins TRBV5-3 to TRBJ1-1; D is perhaps TRBD1 (6 bases). Being an ORF, TRBV5-3 has a function that is uncertain. The CDR3 spans 16 residues. Trimming shortened V by 4 bases and J by 2 bases, and 18 bases separated the two germline ends. The CDR3 loop is CARSPWSGGGNTEAFF. The DNA of the CDR3 is TGTGCCAGAAGCCCTTGGTCCGGGGGGGGCAACACTGAAGCTTTCTTT.

The chain uses TRBV11-3 and TRBJ2-7; maybe TRBD1 (6 bases). This CDR3 spans 15 amino acids. CDR1 is SGHNT, CDR2 YENEEA, per germline. The V end was cut by 5 bases, the J end by 0 bases, with 14 bases between. The CDR3 nucleotides are TGTGCCAGCAGCCTCCGACAGGCGTCCTCCTACGAGCAGTACTTC. Protein: CASSLRQASSYEQYF.

The V gene is TRBV6-5, the J gene TRBJ1-2, with 9 bases that match TRBD1. Germline V gene sequence: CDR1 MNHEY, CDR2 SVGAGI. V lost 6 bases and J lost 4; bases outside the gene matches: 6. The CDR3 is 14 amino acids. The CDR3 protein is CASRLDRGLYGYTF. The CDR3 DNA sequence: TGTGCCAGCAGATTGGACAGGGGCCTCTATGGCTACACCTTC.

The rearrangement links TRBV19 to TRBJ1-1; 7 nucleotides match TRBD1. The germline gives CDR1 LNHDA, CDR2 SQIVND (reference sequence). V shed 3 bases, J shed 6 bases, and the junction held 13 bases outside the gene matches. CDR3 length: 16 residues. The CDR3 DNA sequence: TGTGCCAGTAGTATCATCGGTGGGGCAGGACAGGCTGAAGCTTTCTTT. Its translation is CASSIIGGAGQAEAFF.

J is TRBJ2-3 and V is TRBV7-2; perhaps TRBD2 as D (6 bases). This CDR3 contains 15 residues. Trimming left V 3 bases short and J 4 bases short, with 14 bases between. Germline V gene data show CDR1 as SGHTA and CDR2 as FQGNSA. The CDR3 region has the DNA TGTGCCAGCAGCTTTCCACTAGCCGGGCCAGATACGCAGTATTTT. Its protein product is CASSFPLAGPDTQYF.

The rearrangement joins TRBV12-3 or TRBV12-4 to TRBJ1-2; D possibly corresponds to TRBD1 (5 bases). V was cut by 5 bases and J by 8 bases, with 15 bases left in between. The length of the CDR3 is 13 residues. This chain's CDR3 is CASSPSRQSGYTF. The CDR3 DNA sequence: TGTGCCAGCAGTCCAAGCAGACAGTCCGGCTACACCTTC.

The chain has TRBV30 and TRBJ1-6; D may be TRBD1 (6 bases). In germline, CDR1 is GTSNPN, CDR2 SVGIG (reference sequence). The CDR3 has 14 residues. Trimming shortened V by 2 bases and J by 7 bases, and 12 bases separated the two germline ends. CDR3 sequence (DNA): TGTGCCTGGAGTCGGGGGGGCTTAAATTCACCCCTCCACTTT. Its protein product is CAWSRGGLNSPLHF.

The chain joins TRBV7-2 to TRBJ2-2; 8 bases fit TRBD2. The V gene's germline CDR1 is SGHTA and CDR2 FQGNSA. V trimming: 2 bases; J trimming: 3 bases; junction bases outside the gene matches: 5. The CDR3 is 16 amino acids. As DNA, the CDR3 is TGTGCCAGCAGCTTAAGACTAGCGATATACACCGGGGAGCTGTTTTTT. It specifies CASSLRLAIYTGELFF.

The chain employs TRBV28 and TRBJ1-2; D unresolved. V lost 3 bases and J 4 bases, leaving 15 bases between the germline ends. CDR3 length: 15 amino acids. Germline V gene sequence: CDR1 MDHEN, CDR2 SYDVKM. CDR3 in DNA: TGTGCCAGCAGTTTGTCGGGGAATTTCCTCTATGGCTACACCTTC. Translating gives CASSLSGNFLYGYTF.

This clone was observed once. Other DNA variants within this sample encode the same CDR3. The chain joins TRBV18 to TRBJ1-2; the D gene is possibly TRBD1 (5 bases). The germline V gene has CDR1 KGHSH and CDR2 LQKENI. CDR3 length: 13 amino acids. With 6 bases removed from V and 6 bases from J, the gap between germline ends came to 14 bases. The DNA of the CDR3 is TGTGCCAGCTCCCCAACTGGAGGGGATGGCTACACCTTC. Its protein product is CASSPTGGDGYTF.

This chain uses TRBV19 with TRBJ2-7; D is unresolved. V was trimmed by 5 bases and J by 4 bases, leaving 12 bases between them. CDR1 is LNHDA, CDR2 SQIVND, per germline (reference sequence). CDR3 length: 13 residues. The CDR3 is CASSWSQTYEQYF. CDR3 DNA sequence: TGTGCCAGTAGTTGGTCACAGACATACGAGCAGTACTTC.

CDR3: CASSATGVRYGYTF. In nucleotides, the CDR3 is TGTGCCAGCTCAGCTACAGGGGTTCGCTATGGCTACACCTTC. The chain joins TRBV18 to TRBJ1-2; 7 nucleotides match TRBD1. Germline V gene data show CDR1 as KGHSH and CDR2 as LQKENI. Trimming removed 5 bases from V and 4 bases from J; junction bases left unmatched: 7. This CDR3 is 14 amino acids long.

This chain joins TRBV29-1 and TRBJ2-3; TRBD2 is a possible D gene (6 bases). Per germline, CDR1 SQVTM and CDR2 ANQGSEA. This CDR3 is built from 14 residues. V was pared by 0 bases and J by 1 base, with 8 bases between. Here the CDR3 reads CSVEDRRGTDTQYF. The CDR3 DNA is TGCAGCGTTGAAGATCGGAGGGGCACAGATACGCAGTATTTT.

The V and J genes are TRBV7-9 and TRBJ2-1; TRBD2 matches at 8 bases. This CDR3 is built from 14 residues. V was clipped by 5 bases and J by 6 bases; unmatched bases: 6. Germline V gene data show CDR1 as SEHNR and CDR2 as FQNEAQ (reference sequence). CDR3 DNA sequence: TGTGCCAGCAGCCCCCCGGGGGGGATCAATGAGCAGTTCTTC. Its protein product is CASSPPGGINEQFF.

The chain employs TRBV11-2 and TRBJ2-1; 10 nucleotides agree with TRBD2. CDR1 SGHAT and CDR2 FQNNGV come from the germline V gene. V was clipped by 6 bases and J by 12 bases; unmatched bases: 8. The CDR3 has 13 residues. CDR3 sequence: CASRRLAGVGQFF. Here the CDR3 DNA reads TGTGCCAGCAGGAGGCTAGCGGGAGTCGGGCAGTTCTTC.

This rearrangement joins TRBV6-5 to TRBJ1-1, with a weak D call TRBD1 (5 bases). The V end was cut by 0 bases, the J end by 1 base, with 6 bases between. The CDR3 covers 14 residues. Germline V lookup: CDR1 MNHEY, CDR2 SVGAGI. The CDR3 DNA reads as TGTGCCAGCAGTTACTCGACAGCGAACACTGAAGCTTTCTTT. It is translated as CASSYSTANTEAFF.

The chain employs TRBV5-1 and TRBJ1-1, with D unresolved. Trimming cost V 0 bases and J 1 base, with 10 bases left between them. CDR3 length: 15 amino acids. Germline V gene sequence: CDR1 SGHRS, CDR2 YFSETQ. The CDR3 nucleotides are TGCGCCAGCAGCTTGGACGAGGGCCAGAACACTGAAGCTTTCTTT. Protein product: CASSLDEGQNTEAFF.